Listed below are T cell receptor beta chains from one sample, sequenced in a study of cytomegalovirus exposure and HLA in healthy donors. Sequenced by immunoSEQ multiplex PCR; TCRdb stores in-frame clones only, minus some. Of about 62,000 clones detected, more than 75% appear once; the ten largest clones hold more than 1.4%. Source material: PBMCs. The receptors shown here come from a man between 18 and 35 years old in good health and CMV-seronegative. Each CDR3 is given with its conserved first and last residue. The D gene is left open where the match is weak. The size of a clone is reported for some rows only, either as once, few or many, or as a class for expanded clones.

TRBV2,13,-,TRBJ1-2,-,CASRMLSGIGYTF,TGTGCCAGCAGAATGTTATCAGGGATCGGCTACACCTTC
TRBV7-8,11,-,TRBJ1-1,-,CASSYGGLLGF,TGTGCCAGCAGTTACGGAGGGCTCCTTGGCTTT
TRBV2,14,TRBD1,TRBJ2-7,-,CASSAGTGFREQYF,TGTGCCAGCAGCGCCGGGACAGGGTTTCGGGAGCAGTACTTC
TRBV28,13,-,TRBJ2-3,-,CASSSRSGRTQYF,TGTGCCAGCAGCTCCCGGAGTGGCCGAACGCAGTATTTT
TRBV9,13,-,TRBJ2-2,-,CASSQAGTGELFF,TGTGCCAGCAGTCAGGCGGGCACCGGGGAGCTGTTTTTT
TRBV9,16,-,TRBJ1-3,-,CASSAGGTSSGNTIYF,TGTGCCAGCAGCGCGGGGGGGACAAGCTCTGGAAACACCATATATTTT
TRBV7-7,16,-,TRBJ2-5,-,CASSTGHGGLQETQYF,TGTGCTAGCAGCACCGGGCATGGGGGGTTGCAAGAGACCCAGTACTTC
TRBV14,15,-,TRBJ2-3,few,CASSQAAGGTDTQYF,TGTGCCAGCAGCCAAGCGGCCGGGGGTACAGATACGCAGTATTTT
TRBV6-5,14,-,TRBJ1-5,-,CARLHQGDNQPQHF,TGTGCCAGACTACACCAGGGCGACAATCAGCCCCAGCATTTT
TRBV15,14,TRBD1,TRBJ1-1,few,CATSPGQGTARAFF,TGTGCCACCAGCCCAGGACAGGGGACCGCGCGAGCTTTCTTT
TRBV6-4,15,TRBD2,TRBJ2-5,-,CASSRLAGGLETQYF,TGTGCCAGCAGTCGACTAGCGGGGGGGTTGGAGACCCAGTACTTC
TRBV10-3,13,-,TRBJ1-2,-,CAISDRGSYGYTF,TGTGCCATCAGTGATCGGGGAAGCTATGGCTACACCTTC
TRBV6-6,15,-,TRBJ2-4,-,CASSYSAGTQNIQYF,TGTGCCAGCAGTTACTCGGCGGGGACCCAAAACATTCAGTACTTC
TRBV5-1,13,-,TRBJ1-5,-,CASSLEGVQPQHF,TGCGCCAGCAGCTTGGAAGGGGTTCAGCCCCAGCATTTT
TRBV28,15,TRBD1,TRBJ1-2,-,CASSPSDRGGSGYTF,TGTGCCAGCAGTCCTTCGGACAGGGGGGGGTCTGGCTACACCTTC
TRBV9,15,-,TRBJ1-1,-,CASSVGGGQNTEAFF,TGTGCCAGCAGCGTAGGCGGCGGACAGAACACTGAAGCTTTCTTT
TRBV11-2,15,TRBD2,TRBJ2-7,-,CASSLGSGGAGEQYF,TGTGCCAGCAGCTTAGGGAGCGGGGGGGCAGGTGAGCAGTACTTC
TRBV6-5,14,-,TRBJ1-2,-,CASSSTSPNYGYTF,TGTGCCAGCAGTTCCACTTCTCCGAACTATGGCTACACCTTC
TRBV4-1,17,-,TRBJ1-5,-,CASSQVDLGLSNQPQHF,TGCGCCAGCAGCCAAGTTGATCTTGGGCTTAGCAATCAGCCCCAGCATTTT
TRBV15,12,-,TRBJ2-2,-,CATGPMNGELFF,TGTGCCACCGGCCCCATGAACGGGGAGCTGTTTTTT
TRBV6-5,15,TRBD1,TRBJ2-1,-,CASSIGGPSYNEQFF,TGTGCCAGCAGTATAGGGGGCCCTTCCTACAATGAGCAGTTCTTC
TRBV7-9,19,TRBD1,TRBJ1-1,once,CASSLDKVGRGTSDTEAFF,TGTGCCAGCAGCTTAGATAAAGTGGGCAGGGGGACCTCCGACACTGAAGCTTTCTTT
TRBV7-2,14,-,TRBJ2-5,-,CASSIGTHSETQYF,TGTGCCAGCAGTATTGGGACACATTCTGAGACCCAGTACTTC
TRBV27,13,TRBD1,TRBJ1-1,-,CASADRAHTEAFF,TGTGCCAGCGCCGACAGGGCGCACACTGAAGCTTTCTTT
TRBV7-2,14,TRBD1,TRBJ2-5,-,CASSTGQGRETQYF,TGTGCCAGCAGCACCGGACAGGGCAGGGAGACCCAGTACTTC
TRBV7-8,14,-,TRBJ2-2,-,CASSPQPNTGELFF,TGTGCCAGTTCCCCACAACCCAACACCGGGGAGCTGTTTTTT
TRBV10-3,15,-,TRBJ1-1,-,CAISESDSTKTEAFF,TGTGCCATCAGTGAGTCCGACAGTACGAAGACTGAAGCTTTCTTT
TRBV2,14,-,TRBJ1-5,once,CASSDQGSNQPQHF,TGTGCCAGCAGTGACCAGGGTAGCAATCAGCCCCAGCATTTT
TRBV4-1,17,-,TRBJ1-5,-,CASSQDQMDTLGQPQHF,TGCGCCAGCAGCCAAGATCAGATGGACACCCTAGGTCAGCCCCAGCATTTT
TRBV7-2,18,TRBD2,TRBJ2-3,-,CASSLTWSGGPSTDTQYF,TGTGCCAGCAGCTTAACCTGGAGCGGGGGTCCTAGCACAGATACGCAGTATTTT
TRBV4-1,14,-,TRBJ1-1,-,CASSQEAGDTEAFF,TGCGCCAGCAGCCAAGAGGCAGGGGACACTGAAGCTTTCTTT
TRBV6-1,17,-,TRBJ1-3,-,CASSDLAGGHSGNTIYF,TGTGCCAGCAGTGACCTGGCCGGGGGTCACTCTGGAAACACCATATATTTT
TRBV11-2,15,-,TRBJ2-1,once,CASSFYRETYNEQFF,TGTGCCAGCAGCTTTTACAGGGAGACCTACAATGAGCAGTTCTTC
TRBV7-6,16,-,TRBJ2-2,-,CASSPSGGVGTGELFF,TGTGCCAGCAGCCCGAGCGGAGGGGTGGGCACCGGGGAGCTGTTTTTT
TRBV10-2,13,-,TRBJ1-2,-,CASSESGGIGYTF,TGCGCCAGCAGTGAGTCGGGGGGTATAGGCTACACCTTC
TRBV10-2,17,TRBD1,TRBJ1-6,-,CASSESAYQGALSPLHF,TGCGCCAGCAGTGAGTCGGCCTACCAGGGGGCGCTTTCACCCCTCCACTTT
TRBV5-6,13,-,TRBJ1-1,-,CASSLTVPAEAFF,TGTGCCAGCAGCTTAACCGTTCCGGCTGAAGCTTTCTTT
TRBV11-3,13,-,TRBJ1-6,-,CASSLGPGSPLHF,TGTGCCAGCAGCTTAGGGCCGGGTTCACCCCTCCACTTT
TRBV25-1,12,TRBD1,TRBJ1-5,-,CASGQGNQPQHF,TGTGCCAGCGGACAGGGGAATCAGCCCCAGCATTTT
TRBV12-5,10,-,TRBJ1-2,-,CASGRTDYTF,TGTGCTAGTGGCCGGACAGATTACACCTTC
TRBV7-6,15,-,TRBJ1-1,-,CASSSTASPNTEAFF,TGTGCCAGCAGCTCCACAGCCTCCCCGAACACTGAAGCTTTCTTT
TRBV7-2,13,-,TRBJ1-5,-,CASSLGSYQPQHF,TGTGCCAGCAGCTTAGGTTCCTATCAGCCCCAGCATTTT
TRBV27,13,-,TRBJ1-4,-,CASSSRSGEKLFF,TGTGCCAGCAGTTCCCGTTCAGGTGAAAAACTGTTTTTT
TRBV27,13,TRBD1,TRBJ2-7,-,CASGQGDSYEQYF,TGTGCCAGCGGACAGGGGGACTCCTACGAGCAGTACTTC
TRBV11-3,14,-,TRBJ1-4,-,CASSERLLGEKLFF,TGTGCCAGCAGCGAGCGGTTATTGGGGGAAAAACTGTTTTTT
TRBV28,12,TRBD1,TRBJ1-2,few,CASGTANYGYTF,TGTGCCAGCGGGACAGCTAACTATGGCTACACCTTC
TRBV5-6,14,TRBD1,TRBJ1-4,-,CASNTGTGYEKLFF,TGTGCCAGCAACACTGGGACAGGGTACGAAAAACTGTTTTTT
TRBV4-1,15,-,TRBJ1-1,few,CASSQALAVNTEAFF,TGCGCCAGCAGCCAAGCTTTGGCCGTGAACACTGAAGCTTTCTTT